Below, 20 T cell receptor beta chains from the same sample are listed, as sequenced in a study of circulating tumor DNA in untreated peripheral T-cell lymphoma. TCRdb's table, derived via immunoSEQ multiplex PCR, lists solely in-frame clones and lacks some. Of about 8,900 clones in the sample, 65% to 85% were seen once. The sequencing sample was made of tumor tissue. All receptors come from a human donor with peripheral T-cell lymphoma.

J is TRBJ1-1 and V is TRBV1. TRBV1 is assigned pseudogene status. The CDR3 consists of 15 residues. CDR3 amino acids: CASSQDAALNTEAFF. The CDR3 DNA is TGCGCCAGCAGCCAAGATGCAGCGCTGAACACTGAAGCTTTCTTT.

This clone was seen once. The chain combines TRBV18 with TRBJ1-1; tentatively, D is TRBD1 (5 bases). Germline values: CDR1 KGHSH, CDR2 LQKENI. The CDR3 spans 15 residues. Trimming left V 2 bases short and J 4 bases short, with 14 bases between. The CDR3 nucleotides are TGTGCCAGCTCACCATTGGGGGGGAAGGGCACTGAAGCTTTCTTT. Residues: CASSPLGGKGTEAFF.

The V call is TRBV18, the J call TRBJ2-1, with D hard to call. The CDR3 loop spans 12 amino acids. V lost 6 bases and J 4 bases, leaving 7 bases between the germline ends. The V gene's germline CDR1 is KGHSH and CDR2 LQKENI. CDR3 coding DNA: TGTGCCAGCTCCCACCCGTACAATGAGCAGTTCTTC. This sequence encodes CASSHPYNEQFF.

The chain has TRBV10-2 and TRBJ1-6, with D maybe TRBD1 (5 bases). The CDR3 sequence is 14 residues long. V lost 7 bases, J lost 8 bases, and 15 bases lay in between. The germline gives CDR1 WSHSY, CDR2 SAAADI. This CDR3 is CASTSGTVYSPLHF. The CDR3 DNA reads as TGCGCCAGCACCTCCGGGACGGTCTATTCACCCCTCCACTTT.

CDR3: CASSFLGSNQPQHF. The CDR3 bases are TGTGCCAGCAGCTTTCTGGGGTCCAATCAGCCCCAGCATTTT. The J gene is TRBJ1-5, the V gene TRBV11-3, with unresolved D. V lost 3 bases and J lost 3, with 9 bases in between. The germline CDR1 and CDR2 sequences are SGHNT and YENEEA. CDR3 size: 14 residues.

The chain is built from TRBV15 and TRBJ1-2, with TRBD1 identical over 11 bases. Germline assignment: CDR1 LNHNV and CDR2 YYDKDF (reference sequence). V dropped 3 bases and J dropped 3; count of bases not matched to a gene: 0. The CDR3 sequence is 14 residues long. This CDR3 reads CATSRGQGDYGYTF. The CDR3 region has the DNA TGTGCCACCAGCAGGGGACAGGGGGACTATGGCTACACCTTC.

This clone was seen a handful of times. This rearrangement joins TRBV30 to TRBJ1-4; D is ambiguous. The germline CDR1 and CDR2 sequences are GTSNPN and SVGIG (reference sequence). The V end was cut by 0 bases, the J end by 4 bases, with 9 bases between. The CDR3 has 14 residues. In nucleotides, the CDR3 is TGTGCCTGGAGTGTTACTGCCCTTAATGAAAAACTGTTTTTT. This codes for CAWSVTALNEKLFF.

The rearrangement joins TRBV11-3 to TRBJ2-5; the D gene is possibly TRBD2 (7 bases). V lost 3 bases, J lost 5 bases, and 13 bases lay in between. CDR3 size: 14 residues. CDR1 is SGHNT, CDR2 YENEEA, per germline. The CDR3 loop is CASSLRGPGETQYF. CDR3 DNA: TGTGCCAGCAGCTTGCGGGGGCCCGGGGAGACCCAGTACTTC.

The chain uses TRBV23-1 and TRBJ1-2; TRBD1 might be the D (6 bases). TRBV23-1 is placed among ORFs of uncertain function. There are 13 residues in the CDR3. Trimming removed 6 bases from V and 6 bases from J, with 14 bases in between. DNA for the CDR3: TGCGCCAGCAGCTCGCAGGGGTCGGATGGCTACACCTTC. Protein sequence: CASSSQGSDGYTF.

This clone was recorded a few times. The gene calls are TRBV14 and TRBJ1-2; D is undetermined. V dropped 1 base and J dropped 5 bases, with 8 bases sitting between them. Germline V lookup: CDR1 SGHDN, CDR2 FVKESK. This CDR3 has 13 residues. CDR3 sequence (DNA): TGTGCCAGCAGCCAAGGACTCCGGTATGGCTACACCTTC. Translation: CASSQGLRYGYTF.

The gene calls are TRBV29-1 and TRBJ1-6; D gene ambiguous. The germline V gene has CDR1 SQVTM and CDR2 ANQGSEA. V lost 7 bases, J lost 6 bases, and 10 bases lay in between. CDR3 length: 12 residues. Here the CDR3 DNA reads TGCAGCGCCCAGGAGGGTAATTCACCCCTCCACTTT. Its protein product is CSAQEGNSPLHF.

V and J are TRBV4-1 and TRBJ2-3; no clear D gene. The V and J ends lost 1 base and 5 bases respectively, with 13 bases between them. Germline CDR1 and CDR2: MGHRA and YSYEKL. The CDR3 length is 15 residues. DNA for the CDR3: TGCGCCAGCAGCCAAGTCCTGACGGCACGAGATACGCAGTATTTT. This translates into CASSQVLTARDTQYF.

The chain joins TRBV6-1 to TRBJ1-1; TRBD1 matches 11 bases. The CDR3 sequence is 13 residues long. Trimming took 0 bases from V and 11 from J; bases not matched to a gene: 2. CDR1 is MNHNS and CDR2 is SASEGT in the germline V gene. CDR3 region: CASSEAGQGEAFF. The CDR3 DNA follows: TGTGCCAGCAGTGAAGCGGGACAGGGGGAGGCTTTCTTT.

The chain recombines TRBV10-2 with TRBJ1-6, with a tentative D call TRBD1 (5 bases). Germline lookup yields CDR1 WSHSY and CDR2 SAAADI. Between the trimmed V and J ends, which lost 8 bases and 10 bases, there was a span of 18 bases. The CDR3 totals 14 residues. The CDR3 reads CASQDGTAPSPLHF. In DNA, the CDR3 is TGCGCCAGCCAGGACGGGACGGCACCCTCACCCCTCCACTTT.

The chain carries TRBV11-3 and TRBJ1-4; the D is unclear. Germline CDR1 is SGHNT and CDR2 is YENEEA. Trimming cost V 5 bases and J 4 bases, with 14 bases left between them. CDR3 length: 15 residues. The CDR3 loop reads CASSLRSGHNEKLFF. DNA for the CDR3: TGTGCCAGCAGCCTACGTAGCGGGCATAATGAAAAACTGTTTTTT.

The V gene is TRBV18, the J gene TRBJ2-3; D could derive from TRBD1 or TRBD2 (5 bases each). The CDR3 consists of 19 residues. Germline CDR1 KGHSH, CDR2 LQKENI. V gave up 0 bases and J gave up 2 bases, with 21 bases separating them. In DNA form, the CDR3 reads TGTGCCAGCTCACCACCGGGGGTAGAGGACAACGGTAACACAGATACGCAGTATTTT. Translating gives CASSPPGVEDNGNTDTQYF.

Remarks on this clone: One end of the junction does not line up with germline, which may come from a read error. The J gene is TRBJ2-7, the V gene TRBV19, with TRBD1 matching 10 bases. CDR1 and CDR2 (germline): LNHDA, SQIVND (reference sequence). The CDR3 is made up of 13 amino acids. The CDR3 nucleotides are TGTGCCACCCGCGGGACAGGGGTCTACGAGCAGTATTTC. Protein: CATRGTGVYEQYF.

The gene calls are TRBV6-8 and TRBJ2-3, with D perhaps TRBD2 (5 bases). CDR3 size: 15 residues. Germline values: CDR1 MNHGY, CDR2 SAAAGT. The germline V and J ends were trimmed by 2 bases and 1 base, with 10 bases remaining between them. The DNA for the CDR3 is TGTGCCAGCAGTTACCCTCCCGGGGGCACAGATACGCAGTATTTT. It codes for CASSYPPGGTDTQYF.

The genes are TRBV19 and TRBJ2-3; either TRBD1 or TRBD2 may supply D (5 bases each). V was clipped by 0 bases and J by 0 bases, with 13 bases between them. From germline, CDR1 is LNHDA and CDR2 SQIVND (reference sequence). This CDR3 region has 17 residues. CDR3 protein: CASSIDGQGTSTDTQYF. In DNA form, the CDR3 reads TGTGCCAGTAGTATAGATGGACAAGGGACGAGCACAGATACGCAGTATTTT.

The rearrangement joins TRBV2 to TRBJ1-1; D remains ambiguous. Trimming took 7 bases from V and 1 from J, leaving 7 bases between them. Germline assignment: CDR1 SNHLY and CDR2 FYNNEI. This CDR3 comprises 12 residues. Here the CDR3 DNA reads TGTGCCAGCAATGTGGAGAACACTGAAGCTTTCTTT. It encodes CASNVENTEAFF.